The next 8 T cell receptor beta chains were all read from a single sample in a study of tumor and adjacent non-tumor tissue in lung cancer. The template was RNA from unsorted bulk tissue. The library came from three nested PCR rounds adapted from ARM-PCR protocols. MiXCR, applied by TCRdb to the multiplex PCR reads, yields one record per CDR3 protein. The data contain 120,000 or so distinct CDR3 sequences, about 66% of them seen just once; the ten biggest clones take up roughly 13%. Sequenced input: lung tumor tissue. These receptors all stem from a man aged 25 to 40 with non-small cell lung cancer.

This clonotype has just a few counts. This chain links TRBV20-1 with TRBJ2-7, with 9 bases matching TRBD2. This CDR3 contains 14 residues. V lost 4 bases, J lost 6 bases, and 10 bases stayed unmatched. CDR1 and CDR2 from the germline V gene are DFQATT and SNEGSKA (reference sequence). The CDR3: CSAKTAGGRSEQYF. In DNA form, the CDR3 reads TGCAGTGCTAAAACGGCGGGGGGGCGGAGCGAGCAGTACTTC.

On this clonotype: Its ends do not fully match the called genes, so a read error is possible. The rearrangement uses TRBV20-1 and TRBJ1-2, with D possibly being TRBD1 (6 bases). The CDR3 contains 17 residues. CDR1 DFQATT and CDR2 SNEGSKA come from the germline V gene (reference sequence). The CDR3 is CGATPTGNRVRLFGYTF. CDR3 nucleotides: TGCGGTGCTACCCCAACAGGGAACCGTGTGCGGCTCTTTGGCTACACCTTC.

In this sample, this clonotype turned up a few times. At one of its ends the junction is not consistent with the germline gene, which may arise from a read error. This chain uses TRBV12-3 or TRBV12-4 with TRBJ2-7; TRBD1 matches at 7 bases. The CDR3 contains 16 residues. CDR3 loop: CASSSPVGTASYGQYF. The CDR3 DNA reads as TGTGCCAGCAGTTCCCCCGTTGGGACAGCCTCCTACGGGCAGTACTTC.

The chain couples TRBV24-1 to TRBJ2-7; no clear D gene. The germline V and J ends were trimmed by 6 bases and 1 base, with 6 bases remaining between them. Germline V lookup: CDR1 KGHDR, CDR2 SFDVKD. The CDR3 sequence is 12 residues long. The CDR3, as DNA: TGTGCCACCAGTATGGGTTCCTACGAGCAGTACTTC. It codes for CATSMGSYEQYF.

V and J are TRBV4-1 and TRBJ2-6; weak D call: TRBD1 (5 bases). The CDR3 spans 17 residues. Trimming took 4 bases from V and 4 from J, leaving 17 bases between them. CDR1 is MGHRA and CDR2 is YSYEKL in the germline V gene. CDR3 sequence reads: CASSLNGAVSGANVLTF. CDR3 nucleotide sequence: TGCGCCAGCAGCCTCAATGGGGCTGTCTCCGGGGCCAACGTCCTGACTTTC.

This clonotype came up many times. The chain combines TRBV12-3 or TRBV12-4 with TRBJ2-5; no definite D call. The V gene lost 3 bases and the J gene lost 1 base, with 9 bases spanning the gap. The CDR3 loop spans 14 amino acids. CDR3 protein: CASSFSGRQETQYF. The CDR3 bases are TGTGCCAGCAGTTTTTCCGGACGCCAAGAGACCCAGTACTTC.

Comment on this clonotype: This may stem from a read error, because a much larger clone lies one nucleotide away. It is likely a read error, because the conserved phenylalanine at the end of the CDR3 is missing. The chain uses TRBV6-5 and TRBJ2-3; tentatively, D is TRBD2 (5 bases). V lost 6 bases to trimming and J lost 2 bases, with 15 bases between them. Germline V lookup: CDR1 MNHEY, CDR2 SVGAGI. The CDR3 spans 15 residues. The CDR3 nucleotides read TGTGCCAGCAGGGAAGATGGAGGAGACACAGATACGCAGTATTCT. Amino acid sequence: CASREDGGDTDTQYS.

The table lists this clonotype with a few counts. This chain links TRBV4-1 with TRBJ1-6; TRBD1 is a possible D gene (5 bases). The CDR3 length is 16 residues. The V end lost 4 bases, the J end lost 0 bases, and 10 bases lay between the germline ends. Germline-derived CDR1 and CDR2 are MGHRA and YSYEKL. The CDR3: CASSLADSSYNSPLHF. The CDR3 DNA is TGCGCCAGCAGCCTGGCCGACAGCTCCTATAATTCACCCCTCCACTTT.